This T cell receptor beta chain was documented in a study of T-cell memory formation after mild COVID-19. Study at large: TCR clusters largely stayed donor specific. Study conclusions and caveats: Within pre-infection memory, some responding clones were found, suggesting cross-reactive memory joined. Balance between CD4 and CD8 was seen in clones contracting day 15 to 85, and a CD4+ lean was seen in later expanders.

TCRdb re-analysed the 5' RACE reads in MiXCR, keeping a single row per CDR3 protein. This table has about 210,000 distinct CDR3 sequences, over 9.5% appearing once. About this clonotype: Its antigen is as yet unknown.

The germline V gene has CDR1 SGHRS and CDR2 YFSETQ. Deletions cut 0 bases from V and 3 bases from J, with 7 bases between. This CDR3 has 14 residues. The specimen sequenced was PBMCs or a T cell subset sorted from them (not recorded which). This chain links TRBV5-1 with TRBJ2-1; D gene unclear. This TCR was recovered from a man aged 18 to 29 who had mild COVID-19 (a few samples of this study predate the infection). Cell type and time point are not known. In nucleotides, the CDR3 is TGCGCCAGCAGCTTGGGGGCCTACTACAATGAGCAGTTCTTC. Its protein product is CASSLGAYYNEQFF. The complete variable domain, with remaining parts taken from reference TRBV5-1 and TRBJ2-1, reads KAGVTQTPRYLIKTRGQQVTLSCSPISGHRSVSWYQQTPGQGLQFLFEYFSETQRNKGNFPGRFSGRQFSNSRSEMNVSTLELGDSALYLCASSLGAYYNEQFFGPGTRLTVL.